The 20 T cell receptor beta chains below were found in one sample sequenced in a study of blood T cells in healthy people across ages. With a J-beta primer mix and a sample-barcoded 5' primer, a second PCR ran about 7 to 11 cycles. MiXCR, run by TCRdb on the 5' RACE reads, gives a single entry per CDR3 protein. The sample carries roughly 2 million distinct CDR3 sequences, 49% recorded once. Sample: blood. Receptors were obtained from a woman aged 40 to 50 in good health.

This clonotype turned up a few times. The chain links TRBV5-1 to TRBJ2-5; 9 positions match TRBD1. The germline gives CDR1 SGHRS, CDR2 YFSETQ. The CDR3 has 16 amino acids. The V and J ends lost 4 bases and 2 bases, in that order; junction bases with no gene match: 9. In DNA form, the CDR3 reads TGCGCCAGCAGCCCTTACGGGACAGGGACACAAGAGACCCAGTACTTC. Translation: CASSPYGTGTQETQYF.

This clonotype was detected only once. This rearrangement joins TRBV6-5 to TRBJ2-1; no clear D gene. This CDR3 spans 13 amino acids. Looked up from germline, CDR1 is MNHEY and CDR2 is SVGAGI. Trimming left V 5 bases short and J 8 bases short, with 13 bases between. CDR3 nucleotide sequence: TGTGCCAGCAGTGGTACCCTTAATCATGAGCAGTTCTTC. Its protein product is CASSGTLNHEQFF.

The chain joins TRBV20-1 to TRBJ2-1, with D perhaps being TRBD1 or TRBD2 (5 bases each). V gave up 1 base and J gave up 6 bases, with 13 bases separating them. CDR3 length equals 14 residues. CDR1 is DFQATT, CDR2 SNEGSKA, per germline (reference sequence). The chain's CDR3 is CSARGGIRGNEQFF. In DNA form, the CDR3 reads TGCAGTGCTAGAGGGGGGATTAGAGGCAATGAGCAGTTCTTC.

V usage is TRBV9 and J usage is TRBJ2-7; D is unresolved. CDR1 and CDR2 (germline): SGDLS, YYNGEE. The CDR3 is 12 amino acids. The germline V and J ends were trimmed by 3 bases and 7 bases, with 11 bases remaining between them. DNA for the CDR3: TGTGCCAGCAGCGGAAGTGCCCCTGAGCAGTACTTC. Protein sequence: CASSGSAPEQYF. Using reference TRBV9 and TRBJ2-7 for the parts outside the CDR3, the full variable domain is DSGVTQTPKHLITATGQRVTLRCSPRSGDLSVYWYQQSLDQGLQFLIQYYNGEERAKGNILERFSAQQFPDLHSELNLSSLELGDSALYFCASSGSAPEQYFGPGTRLTVT.

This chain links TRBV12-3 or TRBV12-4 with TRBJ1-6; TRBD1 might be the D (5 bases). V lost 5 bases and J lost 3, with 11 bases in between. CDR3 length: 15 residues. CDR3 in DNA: TGTGCCAGCAGTCGGGACGGGCGCTATAATTCACCCCTCCACTTT. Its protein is CASSRDGRYNSPLHF.

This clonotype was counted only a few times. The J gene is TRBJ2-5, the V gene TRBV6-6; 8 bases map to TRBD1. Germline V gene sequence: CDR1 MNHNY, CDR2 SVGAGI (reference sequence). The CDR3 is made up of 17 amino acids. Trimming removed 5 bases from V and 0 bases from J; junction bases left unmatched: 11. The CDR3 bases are TGTGCCAGCAGTACCTACAGGGGGAAATTGTACCAAGAGACCCAGTACTTC. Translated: CASSTYRGKLYQETQYF.

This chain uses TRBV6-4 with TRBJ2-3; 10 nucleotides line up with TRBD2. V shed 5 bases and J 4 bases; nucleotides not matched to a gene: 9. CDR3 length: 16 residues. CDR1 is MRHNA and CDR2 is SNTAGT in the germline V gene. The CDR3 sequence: CASSPLERGGADTQYF. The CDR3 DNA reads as TGTGCCAGCAGTCCCTTGGAGCGGGGGGGAGCAGATACGCAGTATTTT.

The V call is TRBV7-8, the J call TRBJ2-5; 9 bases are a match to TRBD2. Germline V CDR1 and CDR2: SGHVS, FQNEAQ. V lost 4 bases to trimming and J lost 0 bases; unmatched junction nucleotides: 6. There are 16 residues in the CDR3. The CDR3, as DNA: TGTGCCAGCAGCTCCCTTAGCGGGGGCTACCAAGAGACCCAGTACTTC. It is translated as CASSSLSGGYQETQYF.

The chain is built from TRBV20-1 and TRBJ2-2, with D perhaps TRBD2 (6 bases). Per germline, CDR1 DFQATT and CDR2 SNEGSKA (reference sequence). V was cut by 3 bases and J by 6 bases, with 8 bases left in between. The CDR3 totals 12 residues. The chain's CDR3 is CSAREGSGELFF. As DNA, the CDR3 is TGCAGTGCTAGGGAGGGGTCCGGGGAGCTGTTTTTT.

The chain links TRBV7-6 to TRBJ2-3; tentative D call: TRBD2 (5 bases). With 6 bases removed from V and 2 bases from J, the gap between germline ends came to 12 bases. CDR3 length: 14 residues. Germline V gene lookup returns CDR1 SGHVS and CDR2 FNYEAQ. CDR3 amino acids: CASRRGLLTDTQYF. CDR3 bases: TGTGCCAGCAGACGGGGTCTCCTCACAGATACGCAGTATTTT.

CDR3 in amino acids: CASSVHGTANPNTEAFF. The CDR3 bases are TGTGCCAGCAGCGTCCACGGGACAGCAAACCCGAACACTGAAGCTTTCTTT. This chain connects TRBV9 to TRBJ1-1; TRBD1 agrees at 7 bases. The CDR3 is 17 residues long. Trimming at V came to 2 bases and at J to 1 base, leaving 11 bases not matched to a gene. The germline V gene has CDR1 SGDLS and CDR2 YYNGEE.

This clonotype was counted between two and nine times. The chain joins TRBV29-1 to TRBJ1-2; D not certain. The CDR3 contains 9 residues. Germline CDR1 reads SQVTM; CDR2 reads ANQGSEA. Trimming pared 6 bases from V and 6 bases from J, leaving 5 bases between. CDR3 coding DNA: TGCAGCGTGAAGGATGGCTACACCTTC. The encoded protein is CSVKDGYTF.

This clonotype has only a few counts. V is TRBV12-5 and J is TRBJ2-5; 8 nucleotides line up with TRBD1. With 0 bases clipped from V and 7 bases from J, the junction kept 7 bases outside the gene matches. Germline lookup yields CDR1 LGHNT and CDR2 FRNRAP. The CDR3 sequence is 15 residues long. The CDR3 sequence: CASGLVEQGAGTQYF. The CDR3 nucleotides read TGTGCTAGTGGTTTGGTAGAGCAGGGGGCCGGGACCCAGTACTTC.

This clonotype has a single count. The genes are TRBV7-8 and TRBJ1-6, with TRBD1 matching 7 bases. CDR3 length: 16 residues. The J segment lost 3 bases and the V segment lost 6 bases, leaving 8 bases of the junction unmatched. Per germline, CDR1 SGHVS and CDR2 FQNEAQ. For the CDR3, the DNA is TGTGCCAGCAGTTCTCTTCAGGGGGTCTATAATTCACCCCTCCACTTT. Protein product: CASSSLQGVYNSPLHF.

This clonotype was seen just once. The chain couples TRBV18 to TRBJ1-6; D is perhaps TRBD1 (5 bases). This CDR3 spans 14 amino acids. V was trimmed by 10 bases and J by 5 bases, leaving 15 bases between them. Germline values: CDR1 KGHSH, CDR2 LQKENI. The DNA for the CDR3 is TGTGCCACCAGGGACCAGAGTAATAATTCACCCCTCCACTTT. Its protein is CATRDQSNNSPLHF.

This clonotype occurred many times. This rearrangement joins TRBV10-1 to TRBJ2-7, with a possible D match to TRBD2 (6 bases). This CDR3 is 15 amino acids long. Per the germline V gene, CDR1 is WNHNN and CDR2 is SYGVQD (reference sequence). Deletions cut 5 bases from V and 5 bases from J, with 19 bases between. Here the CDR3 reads CASSPLGEEADEQYF. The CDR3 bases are TGCGCCAGCAGTCCTCTAGGGGAGGAGGCGGACGAGCAGTACTTC.

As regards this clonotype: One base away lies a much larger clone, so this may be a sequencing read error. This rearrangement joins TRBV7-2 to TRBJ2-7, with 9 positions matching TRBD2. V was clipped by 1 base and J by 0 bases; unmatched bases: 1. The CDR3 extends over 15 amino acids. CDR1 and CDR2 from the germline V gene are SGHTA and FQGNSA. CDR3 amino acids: CASSLGTSDSYEQYF. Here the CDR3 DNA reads TGTGCCAGCAGCTTAGGGACTAGCGACTCCTACGAGCAGTACTTC.

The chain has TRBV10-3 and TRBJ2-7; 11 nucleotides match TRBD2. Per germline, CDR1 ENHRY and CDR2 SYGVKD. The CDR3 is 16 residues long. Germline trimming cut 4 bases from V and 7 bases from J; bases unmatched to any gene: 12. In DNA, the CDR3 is TGTGCCATCAGTGGCCCTGGGTTGGGACTAGCGGAGGAGCAGTACTTC. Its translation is CAISGPGLGLAEEQYF.

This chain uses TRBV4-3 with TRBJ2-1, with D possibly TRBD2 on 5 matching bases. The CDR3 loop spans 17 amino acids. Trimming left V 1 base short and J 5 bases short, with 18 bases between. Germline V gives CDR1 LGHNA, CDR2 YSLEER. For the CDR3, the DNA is TGCGCCAGCAGCCAAGGCCGAGGGATCGACAAGAACAATGAGCAGTTCTTC. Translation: CASSQGRGIDKNNEQFF.

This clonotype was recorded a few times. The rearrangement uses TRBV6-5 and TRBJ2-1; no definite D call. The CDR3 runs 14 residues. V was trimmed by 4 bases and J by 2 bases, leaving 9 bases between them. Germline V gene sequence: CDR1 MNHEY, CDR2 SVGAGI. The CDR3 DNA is TGTGCCAGCAGTTGGGGTTCGCCCTACAATGAGCAGTTCTTC. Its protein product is CASSWGSPYNEQFF.